The 11 T cell receptor beta chains below all came from one sample that was sequenced in a study of STAT5B mutations in CD4+ large granular lymphocyte leukemia. This table comes from immunoSEQ multiplex PCR, and its TCRdb copy is limited to in-frame clones, with some not included. The data hold 20,000 or so clones, with 60% to 85% observed a single time. Sequencing was performed on CD4+ T cells from blood buffy coats. The receptors here all came from a human donor in good health.

The chain uses TRBV27 and TRBJ2-7; 9 positions match TRBD1. The junction had 12 bases not matched to a gene; V was cut back by 5 bases and J by 1 base. Germline lookup yields CDR1 MNHEY and CDR2 SMNVEV (reference sequence). The CDR3 covers 17 residues. CDR3 region: CASSIWAGTGNSYEQYF. In DNA, the CDR3 is TGTGCCAGCAGTATCTGGGCCGGGACAGGGAATTCCTACGAGCAGTACTTC.

The chain combines TRBV7-3 with TRBJ2-7; no clear D. The V gene lost 6 bases and the J gene lost 2 bases, with 14 bases spanning the gap. Germline-derived CDR1 and CDR2 are SGHTA and FQGTGA. This CDR3 has 14 amino acids. CDR3 amino acids: CASSRWTGPYEQYF. The DNA of the CDR3 is TGTGCCAGCAGTCGTTGGACCGGGCCCTACGAGCAGTACTTC.

This chain links TRBV5-1 with TRBJ1-2; D unclear. Looked up from germline, CDR1 is SGHRS and CDR2 is YFSETQ. This CDR3 comprises 14 residues. The V end lost 4 bases, the J end lost 3 bases, and 13 bases lay between the germline ends. CDR3: CASSPGRRDYGYTF. The CDR3 DNA is TGCGCCAGCAGCCCGGGCCGCCGGGACTATGGCTACACCTTC.

V is TRBV7-3 and J is TRBJ2-1; either TRBD1 or TRBD2 may fit D (5 bases each). The CDR3 covers 15 residues. Germline loops: CDR1 SGHTA, CDR2 FQGTGA. Trimming cost V 5 bases and J 7 bases, with 18 bases left between them. This CDR3 reads CASSLRTGLGNEQFF. The DNA of the CDR3 is TGTGCCAGCAGCCTACGGACGGGGCTCGGTAATGAGCAGTTCTTC.

The gene calls are TRBV18 and TRBJ2-1, with 12 bases lining up with TRBD2. The germline V gene encodes CDR1 KGHSH and CDR2 LQKENI. V lost 3 bases, J lost 9 bases, and 6 bases stayed unmatched. The CDR3 has 15 amino acids. CDR3 DNA sequence: TGTGCCAGCTCACCGACTAGCGGGGGATGGCCTGAGCAGTTCTTC. Protein product: CASSPTSGGWPEQFF.

This chain links TRBV15 with TRBJ1-4; TRBD1 matches at 8 bases. Germline CDR1 LNHNV, CDR2 YYDKDF (reference sequence). This CDR3 is built from 16 residues. J gave up 1 base and V 5 bases, and 6 bases lay outside the gene matches. This CDR3 reads CATSGTGAVTNEKLFF. The CDR3 region has the DNA TGTGCCACCAGCGGGACAGGAGCGGTAACTAATGAAAAACTGTTTTTT. The entire variable domain, with the rest obtained from reference TRBV15 and TRBJ1-4, is as follows: DAMVIQNPRYQVTQFGKPVTLSCSQTLNHNVMYWYQQKSSQAPKLLFHYYDKDFNNEADTPDNFQSRRPNTSFCFLDIRSPGLGDTAMYLCATSGTGAVTNEKLFFGSGTQLSVL.

The chain is built from TRBV4-2 and TRBJ2-6; a weak D match, TRBD1 (5 bases). CDR3 length: 19 residues. The V gene's germline CDR1 is LGHNA and CDR2 YNFKEQ. V lost 1 base and J lost 4, with 20 bases in between. The CDR3 DNA reads as TGTGCCAGCAGCCAAGCCAACAGGCTCATAGGGTCGGGGGCCAACGTCCTGACTTTC. It codes for CASSQANRLIGSGANVLTF.

This chain connects TRBV30 to TRBJ2-3, with D possibly TRBD2 on 5 matching bases. The CDR3 totals 14 residues. Deletions cut 1 base from V and 4 bases from J, with 12 bases between. CDR1 is GTSNPN, CDR2 SVGIG, per germline (reference sequence). CDR3: CAWSAQLGADTQYF. CDR3 coding DNA: TGTGCCTGGAGTGCCCAACTAGGAGCAGATACGCAGTATTTT.

This clone was counted only a few times. V gene TRBV29-1 combines with J gene TRBJ1-1, with TRBD1 matching 7 bases. Germline trimming cut 3 bases from V and 1 base from J; bases unmatched to any gene: 8. CDR1 SQVTM and CDR2 ANQGSEA come from the germline V gene. The CDR3 is 15 residues long. The CDR3 spells CSVDRGISSNTEAFF. DNA of the CDR3: TGCAGCGTTGACAGGGGGATCTCCTCGAACACTGAAGCTTTCTTT.

V is TRBV27 and J is TRBJ1-1; D gene unclear. V shed 5 bases and J shed 4 bases, with 17 bases lying between them. Germline CDR1 and CDR2: MNHEY and SMNVEV (reference sequence). The CDR3 has 15 residues. Here the CDR3 DNA reads TGTGCCAGCAGTAGTCCGAAGGACGGCAGCACTGAAGCTTTCTTT. Translation: CASSSPKDGSTEAFF.

The chain is built from TRBV29-1 and TRBJ2-1; D remains unclear. The CDR3 has 12 residues. Between the trimmed V and J ends, which lost 7 bases and 8 bases, there was a span of 15 bases. Per germline, CDR1 SQVTM and CDR2 ANQGSEA. CDR3 coding DNA: TGCAGCGCGAAGGCGTCGGCGCATGAGCAGTTCTTC. Its translation is CSAKASAHEQFF.